One sample yielded the 19 T cell receptor beta chains listed below, sequenced in a study of cytotoxic CD8 clonotypes in ibrutinib-treated CLL. Measured with immunoSEQ multiplex PCR; TCRdb has only the in-frame clones, and not every one. The data contain about 160,000 clones, approximately 77% of them singletons. The material sequenced was PBMCs, taken after 12 months of ibrutinib treatment. All receptors derive from a human donor with chronic lymphocytic leukemia.

The chain recombines TRBV25-1 with TRBJ2-3, with TRBD2 as a possible D gene (6 bases). The CDR3 covers 17 residues. CDR1 MGHDK and CDR2 SYGVNS come from the germline V gene. Trimming shortened V by 4 bases and J by 6 bases, and 23 bases separated the two germline ends. CDR3 DNA: TGTGCCAGCAGTGTAGTAGGTGGGGGACTGCTAAGGGATACGCAGTATTTT. It is translated as CASSVVGGGLLRDTQYF.

The rearrangement joins TRBV7-3 to TRBJ1-2; D perhaps matches TRBD1 (6 bases). The CDR3 is 14 residues long. The V gene's germline CDR1 is SGHTA and CDR2 FQGTGA. V was clipped by 2 bases and J by 5 bases, with 12 bases between them. In DNA form, the CDR3 reads TGTGCCAGCAGCTTAGCGCCAGGGGCGTATGGCTACACCTTC. Amino acids: CASSLAPGAYGYTF.

The chain has TRBV5-4 and TRBJ2-7; possible D gene TRBD1, 6 bases. The V gene's germline CDR1 is SGHNT and CDR2 YYREEE (reference sequence). CDR3 length equals 15 residues. The V end was cut by 10 bases, the J end by 6 bases, with 26 bases between. CDR3 nucleotides: TGTGCCGACAACACCGGGACAAATAATCGGGGCGAGCAGTACTTC. It yields the protein CADNTGTNNRGEQYF.

The gene calls are TRBV6-1 and TRBJ2-7; unclear D gene. Germline V CDR1 and CDR2: MNHNS, SASEGT. The V gene lost 3 bases and the J gene lost 5 bases, with 14 bases spanning the gap. The CDR3 is 14 residues long. CDR3 protein: CASSDMWGTNEQYF. The CDR3 DNA reads as TGTGCCAGCAGTGATATGTGGGGAACCAACGAGCAGTACTTC.

This clone was seen at least ten times. The chain combines TRBV9 with TRBJ2-3, with no clear D. CDR1 is SGDLS, CDR2 YYNGEE, per germline. CDR3 length: 15 residues. Trimming shortened V by 6 bases and J by 2 bases, and 16 bases separated the two germline ends. CDR3 residues: CASTLGIRNTDTQYF. For the CDR3, the DNA is TGTGCCAGCACCCTAGGGATAAGGAACACAGATACGCAGTATTTT.

Concerning this clone itself: An end of the junction differs from the germline gene, which may be a read error. This chain connects TRBV20-1 to TRBJ1-1, with D uncertain. Germline CDR1 reads DFQATT; CDR2 reads SNEGSKA (reference sequence). The CDR3 is 9 residues long. In nucleotides, the CDR3 is TGCAGTCCTAGGGCAGAGGCTTTCTTT. It encodes CSPRAEAFF.

The CDR3 DNA sequence: TGCGCCAGCAGCCAAGGTGACCGGGTTAATGAGCCCCAGCATTTT. It specifies CASSQGDRVNEPQHF. The chain employs TRBV4-3 and TRBJ1-5; D call uncertain. Germline assignment: CDR1 LGHNA and CDR2 YSLEER. V shed 1 base and J shed 8 bases, with 15 bases lying between them. CDR3 size: 15 residues.

This chain connects TRBV21-1 to TRBJ2-1; the DNA was not compared with TRBD1, the D call given in the table. TRBV21-1 is designated a pseudogene. The CDR3 covers 15 residues. CDR3 DNA: TGTGCCAGCAGCTGCGGACAGGGACCGGGGAATGAGCAGTTCTTC. Amino acids: CASSCGQGPGNEQFF.

This chain connects TRBV7-2 to TRBJ2-7; the D gene could be TRBD1 or TRBD2 (5 bases each). CDR1 and CDR2 from the germline V gene are SGHTA and FQGNSA. The CDR3 is made up of 15 amino acids. V was trimmed by 4 bases and J by 5 bases, leaving 18 bases between them. CDR3 protein: CASSSRVGVKDEQYF. The CDR3 DNA reads TGTGCCAGCAGCTCGAGGGTAGGGGTGAAGGACGAGCAGTACTTC.

The chain joins TRBV27 to TRBJ2-1; TRBD1 is a possible D gene (5 bases). V was shortened by 2 bases and J by 4 bases, with 18 bases between the two germline ends. Germline CDR1 is MNHEY and CDR2 is SMNVEV (reference sequence). The CDR3 consists of 17 residues. The CDR3 sequence is CASSLSGAHPKYNEQFF. Written as DNA, the CDR3 is TGTGCCAGCAGTTTAAGTGGGGCTCACCCTAAGTACAATGAGCAGTTCTTC.

The chain is built from TRBV2 and TRBJ2-1, with 13 bases lining up with TRBD2. The CDR3 contains 17 residues. CDR1 is SNHLY and CDR2 is FYNNEI in the germline V gene. Trimming cost V 6 bases and J 2 bases; bases outside gene matches: 7. The CDR3 coding sequence is TGTGCCAGCAGCCCAGGACTAGCGGGAGTAACCTACAATGAGCAGTTCTTC. Encoded protein: CASSPGLAGVTYNEQFF. The full variable domain, with the rest looked up from reference TRBV2 and TRBJ2-1, is EPEVTQTPSHQVTQMGQEVILRCVPISNHLYFYWYRQILGQKVEFLVSFYNNEISEKSEIFDDQFSVERPDGSNFTLKIRSTKLEDSAMYFCASSPGLAGVTYNEQFFGPGTRLTVL.

The CDR3 spells CACGQGGNQPQHF. The DNA for the CDR3 is TGTGCCTGTGGACAGGGGGGAAATCAGCCCCAGCATTTT. The chain links TRBV30 to TRBJ1-5; 10 positions agree with TRBD1. The CDR3 contains 13 residues. With 6 bases clipped from V and 4 bases from J, the junction kept 3 bases outside the gene matches. CDR1 and CDR2 from the germline V gene are GTSNPN and SVGIG (reference sequence).

CDR3 bases: TGTGCCAGTAGTATTGGCAGGGGGGCGGATACGCAGTATTTT. This sequence encodes CASSIGRGADTQYF. The V and J genes are TRBV19 and TRBJ2-3; weak D call: TRBD1 (7 bases). The CDR3 runs to 14 residues. Germline V gene data show CDR1 as LNHDA and CDR2 as SQIVND (reference sequence). V lost 3 bases and J lost 6, with 13 bases in between.

This clone appeared a single time. The chain uses TRBV7-3 and TRBJ2-7; 11 positions agree with TRBD2. Germline values: CDR1 SGHTA, CDR2 FQGTGA. This CDR3 is 18 amino acids long. J gave up 4 bases and V 5 bases, and 16 bases lay outside the gene matches. The CDR3 DNA sequence: TGTGCCAGCAGCCCCCGTCCTCCTTCACCTAGCGGGGGGTACGAGCAGTACTTC. Its translation is CASSPRPPSPSGGYEQYF.

The V and J genes are TRBV7-9 and TRBJ2-3, with no clear D. The CDR3 sequence is 18 residues long. CDR1 SEHNR and CDR2 FQNEAQ come from the germline V gene (reference sequence). V shed 5 bases and J shed 4 bases, with 25 bases lying between them. This CDR3 is CASSPRLAPPSGSDTQYF. The CDR3 region has the DNA TGTGCCAGCAGCCCCCGCCTCGCACCCCCGAGTGGGTCAGATACGCAGTATTTT.

This clone came up once. The chain combines TRBV5-1 with TRBJ1-2; 8 nucleotides match TRBD1. Per the germline V gene, CDR1 is SGHRS and CDR2 is YFSETQ. The CDR3 is made up of 17 amino acids. The V segment lost 6 bases and the J segment 3 bases; nucleotides outside the gene matches: 16. Here the CDR3 reads CASTETPDREGDYGYTF. The CDR3 DNA reads as TGCGCCAGCACCGAAACCCCGGACAGGGAGGGTGACTATGGCTACACCTTC.

The CDR3 DNA sequence: TGTGCCAGCAGCATTCAAAACACCGGTAGCTATGGCTACACCTTC. Protein product: CASSIQNTGSYGYTF. The V and J genes are TRBV5-4 and TRBJ1-2; D not resolved. Trimming took 4 bases from V and 4 from J, leaving 17 bases between them. This CDR3 has 15 residues. Germline CDR1 reads SGHNT; CDR2 reads YYREEE (reference sequence).

This chain connects TRBV6-4 to TRBJ1-1; D is ambiguous. Trimming stripped 8 bases from V and 6 bases from J, with 7 bases between. Germline V CDR1 and CDR2: MRHNA, SNTAGT. The CDR3 sequence is 10 residues long. The chain's CDR3 is CASPESEAFF. CDR3 in DNA: TGTGCCAGCCCGGAATCTGAAGCTTTCTTT.

This sequence joins TRBV6-6 and TRBJ2-5; the D gene is possibly TRBD1 (5 bases). There are 13 residues in the CDR3. Germline V gene sequence: CDR1 MNHNY, CDR2 SVGAGI (reference sequence). V was cut by 5 bases and J by 5 bases, with 12 bases left in between. The CDR3 DNA reads as TGTGCCAGCAGTAAGGGGTCCCGGGAGACCCAGTACTTC. It encodes CASSKGSRETQYF.